Presented here are 19 T cell receptor beta chains from one specimen sequenced in a study of cytomegalovirus exposure and HLA in healthy donors. The study ran its PCR with 60 Vbeta and 13 Jbeta primers. The data were produced by immunoSEQ multiplex PCR, yet TCRdb's version contains in-frame clones alone and is incomplete. This table has about 82,000 clones, about three quarters appearing once. Sequenced material: PBMCs. The source is a man between 60 and 70 years old in good health and CMV-seronegative.

The rearrangement uses TRBV25-1 and TRBJ2-2; TRBD2 matches 10 bases. This CDR3 has 17 amino acids. The J segment lost 2 bases and the V segment lost 2 bases, leaving 5 bases of the junction unmatched. Germline V gene data show CDR1 as MGHDK and CDR2 as SYGVNS. As DNA, the CDR3 is TGTGCCAGCAGTGAACCGAGCGGGAGGGGTAACACCGGGGAGCTGTTTTTT. It encodes CASSEPSGRGNTGELFF.

Comments on this clone: Other DNA sequences in this sample translate to the same CDR3. The rearrangement joins TRBV15 to TRBJ2-7, with D perhaps matching TRBD1 (6 bases). Germline CDR1 reads LNHNV; CDR2 reads YYDKDF (reference sequence). There are 14 residues in the CDR3. V lost 0 bases and J 2 bases, leaving 8 bases between the germline ends. Here the CDR3 DNA reads TGTGCCACCAGCAGAGACAGGGGACCCTACGAGCAGTACTTC. Translation gives CATSRDRGPYEQYF. The whole variable domain, filled in from reference TRBV15 and TRBJ2-7, reads DAMVIQNPRYQVTQFGKPVTLSCSQTLNHNVMYWYQQKSSQAPKLLFHYYDKDFNNEADTPDNFQSRRPNTSFCFLDIRSPGLGDTAMYLCATSRDRGPYEQYFGPGTRLTVT.

The chain employs TRBV5-1 and TRBJ2-5; the D gene is possibly TRBD1 (6 bases). This CDR3 contains 14 residues. V lost 4 bases and J 7 bases, leaving 17 bases between the germline ends. The germline gives CDR1 SGHRS, CDR2 YFSETQ. In DNA, the CDR3 is TGCGCCAGCAGCCCCGCAGGGGTCTGGGGGACCCAGTACTTC. Residues: CASSPAGVWGTQYF.

The chain combines TRBV9 with TRBJ2-4, with 8 bases lining up with TRBD2. V lost 2 bases and J lost 6; bases outside the gene matches: 13. This CDR3 has 17 residues. CDR1 is SGDLS and CDR2 is YYNGEE in the germline V gene. In DNA form, the CDR3 reads TGTGCCAGCAGCGTGGCGACTAGCGCGAGTGGGATAAACATTCAGTACTTC. This encodes CASSVATSASGINIQYF.

The rearrangement uses TRBV11-3 and TRBJ2-2; the D gene is possibly TRBD1 (5 bases). Looked up from germline, CDR1 is SGHNT and CDR2 is YENEEA. This CDR3 region has 15 residues. The germline V and J ends were trimmed by 1 base and 3 bases, with 9 bases remaining between them. CDR3 nucleotide sequence: TGTGCCAGCAGCTTAGGGCAAGGGGACACCGGGGAGCTGTTTTTT. Amino acid sequence: CASSLGQGDTGELFF.

The chain has TRBV7-8 and TRBJ2-7; a possible D gene is TRBD1 (6 bases). Between the trimmed V and J ends, which lost 5 bases and 4 bases, there was a span of 15 bases. This CDR3 comprises 14 residues. Germline CDR1 SGHVS, CDR2 FQNEAQ. CDR3 loop: CASSRRGQPYEQYF. In DNA, the CDR3 is TGTGCCAGCAGCCGCAGAGGACAGCCTTACGAGCAGTACTTC.

The J gene is TRBJ2-7, the V gene TRBV15, with D perhaps TRBD2 (5 bases). This CDR3 region has 13 residues. Per the germline V gene, CDR1 is LNHNV and CDR2 is YYDKDF (reference sequence). Between the trimmed V and J ends, which lost 3 bases and 3 bases, there was a span of 9 bases. CDR3 DNA: TGTGCCACCAGCAGGGACTTACTCTACGAGCAGTACTTC. It is translated as CATSRDLLYEQYF.

The chain uses TRBV5-6 and TRBJ2-3; a weak D match, TRBD2 (6 bases). Trimming pared 2 bases from V and 6 bases from J, leaving 16 bases between. Germline CDR1 and CDR2: SGHDT and YYEEEE. This CDR3 comprises 15 residues. The CDR3 sequence: CASSFPGTGGDTQYF. CDR3 DNA: TGTGCCAGCAGCTTCCCCGGGACCGGAGGGGATACGCAGTATTTT.

The chain combines TRBV4-3 with TRBJ1-3; the D is unclear. Deletions cut 0 bases from V and 0 bases from J, with 21 bases between. CDR3 size: 20 residues. The germline CDR1 and CDR2 sequences are LGHNA and YSLEER. The CDR3 coding sequence is TGCGCCAGCAGCCAAGATTTCACACCTTCACTAATGGACTCTGGAAACACCATATATTTT. Encoded protein: CASSQDFTPSLMDSGNTIYF.

The CDR3 coding sequence is TGTGCCAGCAGCCCCCGCGCGACGGACAGGGTAGGCGAGCAGTACTTC. The encoded protein is CASSPRATDRVGEQYF. V usage is TRBV27 and J usage is TRBJ2-7; the match to TRBD1 covers 8 bases. Germline CDR1 MNHEY, CDR2 SMNVEV (reference sequence). The CDR3 length is 16 residues. V shed 6 bases, J shed 6 bases, and the junction held 16 bases outside the gene matches.

V and J are TRBV9 and TRBJ1-5, with D hard to call. V dropped 0 bases and J dropped 6 bases, with 7 bases sitting between them. This CDR3 has 13 residues. CDR1 SGDLS and CDR2 YYNGEE come from the germline V gene. The CDR3 reads CASSVGWSQPQHF. The CDR3 DNA reads TGTGCCAGCAGCGTAGGCTGGAGTCAGCCCCAGCATTTT.

The chain carries TRBV30 and TRBJ2-3; D uncertain. This CDR3 region has 14 residues. Per the germline V gene, CDR1 is GTSNPN and CDR2 is SVGIG (reference sequence). V was clipped by 0 bases and J by 0 bases, with 7 bases between them. The CDR3 nucleotides read TGTGCCTGGAGTGTACCCCGGAGCACAGATACGCAGTATTTT. Protein sequence: CAWSVPRSTDTQYF. Together with reference TRBV30 and TRBJ2-3, the CDR3 gives the full variable domain: SQTIHQWPATLVQPVGSPLSLECTVEGTSNPNLYWYRQAAGRGLQLLFYSVGIGQISSEVPQNLSASRPQDRQFILSSKKLLLSDSGFYLCAWSVPRSTDTQYFGPGTRLTVL.

The chain combines TRBV5-1 with TRBJ2-5, with 8 bases lining up with TRBD1. Germline CDR1 reads SGHRS; CDR2 reads YFSETQ. Trimming took 0 bases from V and 3 from J; bases not matched to a gene: 7. This CDR3 has 16 amino acids. In DNA, the CDR3 is TGCGCCAGCAGCTTGGTCCCAGGGGGCGCCGAAGAGACCCAGTACTTC. Translating it yields CASSLVPGGAEETQYF.

V and J are TRBV9 and TRBJ2-5, with TRBD1 matching over 7 bases. CDR1 and CDR2 from the germline V gene are SGDLS and YYNGEE. This CDR3 is 16 amino acids long. Trimming at V came to 3 bases and at J to 2 bases, leaving 10 bases not matched to a gene. The CDR3 reads CASSARSQGRQETQYF. CDR3 bases: TGTGCCAGCAGCGCCCGTTCACAGGGGCGACAAGAGACCCAGTACTTC. The complete variable domain, with remaining parts taken from reference TRBV9 and TRBJ2-5, reads DSGVTQTPKHLITATGQRVTLRCSPRSGDLSVYWYQQSLDQGLQFLIQYYNGEERAKGNILERFSAQQFPDLHSELNLSSLELGDSALYFCASSARSQGRQETQYFGPGTRLLVL.

The rearrangement uses TRBV6-1 and TRBJ1-4, with TRBD1 matching over 9 bases. This CDR3 is 20 amino acids long. The ends lost 0 bases at V and 6 bases at J; junction bases unmatched: 17. Germline CDR1 is MNHNS and CDR2 is SASEGT. CDR3 amino acids: CASSEAAWGTGRLSDEKLFF. CDR3 coding DNA: TGTGCCAGCAGTGAAGCGGCTTGGGGGACAGGGCGCCTTTCGGATGAAAAACTGTTTTTT.

V gene TRBV15 combines with J gene TRBJ2-7; 11 bases match TRBD2. V trimming: 0 bases; J trimming: 5 bases; junction bases outside the gene matches: 9. CDR1 and CDR2 from the germline V gene are LNHNV and YYDKDF (reference sequence). The CDR3 consists of 17 residues. CDR3 protein: CATSRELAGVVRHEQYF. The CDR3 region has the DNA TGTGCCACCAGCAGAGAACTAGCGGGAGTCGTTCGCCACGAGCAGTACTTC.

The CDR3 coding sequence is TGTGCCAGCAGCGCCCGTAGCGGGAGGGCGCGGGAGACCCAGTACTTC. Its protein is CASSARSGRARETQYF. The chain carries TRBV11-1 and TRBJ2-5; 11 bases agree with TRBD2. V lost 5 bases, J lost 5 bases, and 10 bases stayed unmatched. Germline V gives CDR1 SGHAT, CDR2 FQDESV (reference sequence). The CDR3 loop spans 16 amino acids.

The chain's CDR3 is CASSIPSTSGEETQYF. CDR3 DNA: TGTGCCAGTAGTATACCCTCGACTAGCGGGGAGGAGACCCAGTACTTC. The rearrangement joins TRBV19 to TRBJ2-5, with TRBD2 matching over 11 bases. V lost 2 bases to trimming and J lost 5 bases; unmatched junction nucleotides: 7. The CDR3 length is 16 residues. Germline loops: CDR1 LNHDA, CDR2 SQIVND (reference sequence).

This rearrangement joins TRBV19 to TRBJ2-5, with TRBD2 identical over 8 bases. Germline-derived CDR1 and CDR2 are LNHDA and SQIVND (reference sequence). This CDR3 comprises 16 residues. V lost 5 bases, J lost 5 bases, and 13 bases stayed unmatched. In DNA form, the CDR3 reads TGTGCCAGTAGTCCCCGGGGACTAGGGCGAGGGGAGACCCAGTACTTC. Translation: CASSPRGLGRGETQYF.